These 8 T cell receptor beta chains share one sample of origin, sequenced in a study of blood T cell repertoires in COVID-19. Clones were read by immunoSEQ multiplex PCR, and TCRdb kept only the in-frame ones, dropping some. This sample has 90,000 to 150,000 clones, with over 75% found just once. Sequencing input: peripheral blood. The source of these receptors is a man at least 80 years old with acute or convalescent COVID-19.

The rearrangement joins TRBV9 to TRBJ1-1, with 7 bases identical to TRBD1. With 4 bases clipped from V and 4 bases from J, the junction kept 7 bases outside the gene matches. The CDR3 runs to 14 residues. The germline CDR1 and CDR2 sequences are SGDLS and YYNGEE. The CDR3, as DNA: TGTGCCAGCAGCCCGACTCCAGGGGGCACTGAAGCTTTCTTT. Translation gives CASSPTPGGTEAFF.

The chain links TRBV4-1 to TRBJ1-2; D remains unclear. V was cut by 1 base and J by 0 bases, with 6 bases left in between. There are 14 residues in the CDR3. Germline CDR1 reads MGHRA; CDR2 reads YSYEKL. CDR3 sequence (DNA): TGCGCCAGCAGCCAAGTGCAGGCTAACTATGGCTACACCTTC. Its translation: CASSQVQANYGYTF.

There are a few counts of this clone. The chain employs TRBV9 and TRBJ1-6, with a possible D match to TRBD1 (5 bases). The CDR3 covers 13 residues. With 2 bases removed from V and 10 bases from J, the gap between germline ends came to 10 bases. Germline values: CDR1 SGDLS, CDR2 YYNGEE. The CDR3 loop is CASSVQGGSPLHF. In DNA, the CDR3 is TGTGCCAGCAGCGTTCAGGGAGGATCACCCCTCCACTTT. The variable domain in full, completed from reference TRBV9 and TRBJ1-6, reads DSGVTQTPKHLITATGQRVTLRCSPRSGDLSVYWYQQSLDQGLQFLIQYYNGEERAKGNILERFSAQQFPDLHSELNLSSLELGDSALYFCASSVQGGSPLHFGNGTRLTVT.

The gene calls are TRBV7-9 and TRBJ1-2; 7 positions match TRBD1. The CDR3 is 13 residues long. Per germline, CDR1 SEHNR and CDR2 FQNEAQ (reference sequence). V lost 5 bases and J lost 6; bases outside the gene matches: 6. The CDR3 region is CASSGDSPHGYTF. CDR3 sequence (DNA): TGTGCCAGCAGCGGGGACAGCCCTCATGGCTACACCTTC.

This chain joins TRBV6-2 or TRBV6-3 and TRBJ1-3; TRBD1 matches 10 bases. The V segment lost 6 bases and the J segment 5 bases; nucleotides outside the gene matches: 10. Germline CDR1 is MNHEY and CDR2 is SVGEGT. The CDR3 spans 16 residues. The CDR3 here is CASSLGQGPPRNTIYF. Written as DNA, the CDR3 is TGTGCCAGCAGCCTGGGACAGGGGCCACCCCGAAACACCATATATTTT.

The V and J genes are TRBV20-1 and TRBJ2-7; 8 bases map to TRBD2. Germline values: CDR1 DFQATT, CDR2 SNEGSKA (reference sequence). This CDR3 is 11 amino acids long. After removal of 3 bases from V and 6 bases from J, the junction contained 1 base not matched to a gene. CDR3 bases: TGCAGTGCTAGCGGGGGGGGCGAGCAGTACTTC. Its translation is CSASGGGEQYF.

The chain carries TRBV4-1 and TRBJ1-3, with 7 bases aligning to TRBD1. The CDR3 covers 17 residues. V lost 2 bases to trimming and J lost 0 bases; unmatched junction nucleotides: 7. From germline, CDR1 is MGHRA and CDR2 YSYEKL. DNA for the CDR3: TGCGCCAGCAGCCAAACCACAGGGGCCCTCTCTGGAAACACCATATATTTT. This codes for CASSQTTGALSGNTIYF.

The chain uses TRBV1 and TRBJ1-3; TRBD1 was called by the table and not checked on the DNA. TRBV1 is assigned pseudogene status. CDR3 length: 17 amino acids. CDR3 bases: TGCACCAGCAGCCAGGACAGGGGAAGGGTCTCTGGAAACACCATATATTTT. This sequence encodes CTSSQDRGRVSGNTIYF.